Described below is a single T cell receptor (beta chain) sequence and its context. The antigen remains undetermined. The entry originates in a study of identical twins. Trimming took off 6 bases at V and 2 bases at J, with 19 bases between the two ends. Germline lookup yields CDR1 MNHEY and CDR2 SMNVEV (reference sequence). This CDR3 is 16 amino acids long. Study-level findings and limits: Cross-sectional statistical analysis was relied on for the conclusions, without the same donors being followed.

TCRdb passed the 5' RACE reads through MiXCR, listing each CDR3 protein once. The sample lists 550,000 to 800,000 distinct CDR3 sequences, 7.1% occurring once. The data were also submitted as part of a second study, on yellow fever vaccine responses in identical twins.

The chain carries TRBV27 and TRBJ2-5; D may be TRBD2 (6 bases). The receptor was derived from a woman aged 18 to 35 in good health. Sequenced material: PBMCs. CDR3 residues: CASRPGLSLTQETQYF. CDR3 nucleotide sequence: TGTGCCAGCAGGCCGGGACTCAGCTTAACACAAGAGACCCAGTACTTC.